The rows below give T cell receptor beta chains drawn from one sample of a study of tumor-infiltrating lymphocytes in localized non-small cell lung cancer. This table comes from immunoSEQ multiplex PCR, and its TCRdb copy is limited to in-frame clones, with some not included. Of 21,000 or so clones in the sample, 70% to 80% were seen once. The sequencing input was lung tumor tissue. The receptors derive from a human donor with non-small cell lung cancer. Both conserved end residues are part of each CDR3. A D gene is named only where the DNA matches it firmly. Clone sizes are given selectively: once, few, many, or a class where the clone is expanded.

d_gene	v_gene	abundance	j_gene	CDR3nt	CDR3aa
NA	TRBV10-3	NA	TRBJ1-1	TGTGCCATCAGTGAGTCTGGGTTTGAAGCTTTCTTT	CAISESGFEAFF
TRBD1	TRBV4-1	NA	TRBJ2-2	TGCGCCAGCAGCCAAGTGACAGGGCACACCGGGGAGCTGTTTTTT	CASSQVTGHTGELFF
TRBD1	TRBV11-2	once	TRBJ1-2	TGTGCCAGCAGCTTTTCCGGGACAGGGGGCGTTTTTCATGGCTACACCTTC	CASSFSGTGGVFHGYTF
NA	TRBV18	NA	TRBJ1-1	TGTGCCAGCTCCGCATCCACTAACACTGAAGCTTTCTTT	CASSASTNTEAFF
TRBD2	TRBV7-9	NA	TRBJ2-3	TGTGCCAGCAGCCCCGGGACTAGCGGGAGTTCGCGGGATACGCAGTATTTT	CASSPGTSGSSRDTQYF
NA	TRBV7-2	NA	TRBJ2-7	TGTGCCAGCAGCCACGCCGGACAGAGCGAGCAGTACTTC	CASSHAGQSEQYF
TRBD2	TRBV15	NA	TRBJ2-7	TGTGCCACCAGCTCCCGGATAGCGGGACATACCTACGAGCAGTACTTC	CATSSRIAGHTYEQYF
TRBD2	TRBV6-5	NA	TRBJ2-1	TGTGCCAGCAGATCCCCTAGCGGACGGTACAATGAGCAGTTCTTC	CASRSPSGRYNEQFF
NA	TRBV10-1	NA	TRBJ2-2	TGCGCCAGCAGATCTAGCAAAGGGGACCCCGGGGAGCTGTTTTTT	CASRSSKGDPGELFF
NA	TRBV15	few	TRBJ2-1	TGTGCCACCAGCAGAGGCGACCATGCGGGGGAGCAGTTCTTC	CATSRGDHAGEQFF
NA	TRBV11-3	NA	TRBJ2-7	TGTGCCAGCAGCCGAACCAGGGGTTACGAGCAGTACTTC	CASSRTRGYEQYF
TRBD1	TRBV5-1	NA	TRBJ1-5	TGCGCCAGCAGCTTGGGGGACAGCAGTCAGCCCCAGCATTTT	CASSLGDSSQPQHF
TRBD1	TRBV7-9	NA	TRBJ2-3	TGTGCCAGCAGCCCCGGACAGGGGGGCACAGATACGCAGTATTTT	CASSPGQGGTDTQYF
NA	TRBV15	NA	TRBJ2-2	TGTGCCACCAGCAGAGGTGAACACACCGGGGAGCTGTTTTTT	CATSRGEHTGELFF
TRBD2	TRBV6-4	NA	TRBJ2-7	TGTGCCAGCAGTGCGGATCTAGCGGGGGAGCAGTACTTC	CASSADLAGEQYF
NA	TRBV27	NA	TRBJ2-2	TGTGCCAGCAGTTCGCCGGGACATCGCACCGGGGAGCTGTTTTTT	CASSSPGHRTGELFF
NA	TRBV11-2	NA	TRBJ2-7	TGTGCCAGCAGCTCGACCCGTAACTACGAGCAGTACTTC	CASSSTRNYEQYF
TRBD1	TRBV2	once	TRBJ1-4	TGTGCCAGCAGGGGGACAGGGGGAGAAAAACTGTTTTTT	CASRGTGGEKLFF
NA	TRBV5-1	NA	TRBJ1-2	TGCGCCAGCAGCTTTGGACACAGGGAAGGCTACACCTTC	CASSFGHREGYTF
NA	TRBV7-2	NA	TRBJ2-7	TGTGCCAGCAGCCCGACTAGCTCCTACGAGCAGTACTTC	CASSPTSSYEQYF
NA	TRBV5-6	NA	TRBJ2-1	TGTGCCAGCAGCTTAGGGGGGCGTGAGCAGTTCTTC	CASSLGGREQFF
NA	TRBV19	NA	TRBJ2-1	TGTGCCAGTAGTATTTCCCTCGGACTCTACAATGAGCAGTTCTTC	CASSISLGLYNEQFF
TRBD2	TRBV7-2	NA	TRBJ2-7	TGTGCCAGCAGGGCAACTAGCGCCGGGGAGCAGTACTTC	CASRATSAGEQYF
TRBD1	TRBV6-6	NA	TRBJ2-5	TGTGCCAGCAGTTACTCTCCCAGGGGGGAGACCCAGTACTTC	CASSYSPRGETQYF
NA	TRBV30	medium-sized	TRBJ1-5	TGTGCCTGGAGTACCGGCGGGAGCCATCAGCCCCAGCATTTT	CAWSTGGSHQPQHF
NA	TRBV18	NA	TRBJ1-6	TGTGCCAGCTCACCCTCGACCGCCATAAATTCACCCCTCCACTTT	CASSPSTAINSPLHF
NA	TRBV29-1	NA	TRBJ1-2	TGCAGCGTTGAATCTGCAGGCTTCGAAGTAGGCTACACCTTC	CSVESAGFEVGYTF